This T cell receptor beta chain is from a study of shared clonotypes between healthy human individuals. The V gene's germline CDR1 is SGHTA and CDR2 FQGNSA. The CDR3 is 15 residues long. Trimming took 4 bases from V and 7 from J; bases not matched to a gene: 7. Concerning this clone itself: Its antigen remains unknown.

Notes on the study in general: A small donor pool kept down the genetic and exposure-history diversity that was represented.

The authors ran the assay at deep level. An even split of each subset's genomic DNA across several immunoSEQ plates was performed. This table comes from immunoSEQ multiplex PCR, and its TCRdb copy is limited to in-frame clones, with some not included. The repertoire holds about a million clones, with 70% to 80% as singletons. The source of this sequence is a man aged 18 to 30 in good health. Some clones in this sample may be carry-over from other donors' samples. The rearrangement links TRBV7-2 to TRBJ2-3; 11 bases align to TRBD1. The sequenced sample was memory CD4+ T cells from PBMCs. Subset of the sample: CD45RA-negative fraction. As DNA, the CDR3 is TGTGCCAGCAGCTCCCGGACAGGGGGCGAATATACGCAGTATTTT. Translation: CASSSRTGGEYTQYF.